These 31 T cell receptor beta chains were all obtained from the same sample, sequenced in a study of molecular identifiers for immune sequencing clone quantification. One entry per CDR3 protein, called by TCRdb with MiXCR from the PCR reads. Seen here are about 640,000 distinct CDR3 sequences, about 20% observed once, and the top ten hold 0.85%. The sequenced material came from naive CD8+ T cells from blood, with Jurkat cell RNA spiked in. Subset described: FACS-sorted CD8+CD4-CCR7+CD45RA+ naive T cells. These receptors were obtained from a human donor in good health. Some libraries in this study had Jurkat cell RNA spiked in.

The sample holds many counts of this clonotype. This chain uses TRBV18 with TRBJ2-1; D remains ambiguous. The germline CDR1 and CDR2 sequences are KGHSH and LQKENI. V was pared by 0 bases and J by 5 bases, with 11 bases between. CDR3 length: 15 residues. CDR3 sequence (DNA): TGTGCCAGCTCACCACCGGGTTGGGGTAACAATGAGCAGTTCTTC. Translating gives CASSPPGWGNNEQFF.

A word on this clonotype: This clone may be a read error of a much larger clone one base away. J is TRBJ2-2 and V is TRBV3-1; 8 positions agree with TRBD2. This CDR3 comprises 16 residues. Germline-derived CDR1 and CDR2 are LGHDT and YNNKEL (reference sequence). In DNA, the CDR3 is TGTGCCAGCAGCCAACCGGGACTAGGGGCAGCCGGGGAGCCGTTTTTT. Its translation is CASSQPGLGAAGEPFF.

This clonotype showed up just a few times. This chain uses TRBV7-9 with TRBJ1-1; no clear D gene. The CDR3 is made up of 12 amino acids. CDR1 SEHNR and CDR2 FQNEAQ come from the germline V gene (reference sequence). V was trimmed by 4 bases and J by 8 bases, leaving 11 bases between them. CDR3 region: CASSSFPAEAFF. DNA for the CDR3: TGTGCCAGCAGCTCATTTCCGGCAGAAGCTTTCTTT.

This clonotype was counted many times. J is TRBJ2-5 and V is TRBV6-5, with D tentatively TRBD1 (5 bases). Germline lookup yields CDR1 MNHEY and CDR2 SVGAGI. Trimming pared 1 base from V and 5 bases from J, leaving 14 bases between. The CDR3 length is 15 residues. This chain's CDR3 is CASSYYQGYPETQYF. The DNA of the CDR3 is TGTGCCAGCAGTTACTATCAGGGTTACCCCGAGACCCAGTACTTC.

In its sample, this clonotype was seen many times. In nucleotides, the CDR3 is TGCAGTGCTAGGGGGACAGGGGGCTACTACGAGCAGTACTTC. It yields the protein CSARGTGGYYEQYF. J is TRBJ2-7 and V is TRBV20-1; TRBD1 matches 12 bases. This CDR3 is built from 14 residues. Germline assignment: CDR1 DFQATT and CDR2 SNEGSKA (reference sequence). V trimming: 3 bases; J trimming: 3 bases; junction bases outside the gene matches: 3.

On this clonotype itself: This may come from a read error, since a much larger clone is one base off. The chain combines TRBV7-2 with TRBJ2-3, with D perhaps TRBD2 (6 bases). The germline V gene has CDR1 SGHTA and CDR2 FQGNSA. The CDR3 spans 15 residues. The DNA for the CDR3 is TGTGCCAGCAGCGAGACGGGACTCATTTTAGATACGCAGTGTTTT. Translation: CASSETGLILDTQCF.

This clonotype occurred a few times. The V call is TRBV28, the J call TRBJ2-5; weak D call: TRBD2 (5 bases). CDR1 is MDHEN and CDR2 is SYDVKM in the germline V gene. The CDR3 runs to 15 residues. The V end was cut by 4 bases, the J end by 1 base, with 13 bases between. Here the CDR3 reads CASSSGLRAQETQYF. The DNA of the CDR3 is TGTGCCAGCAGTTCGGGCCTGAGGGCCCAAGAGACCCAGTACTTC.

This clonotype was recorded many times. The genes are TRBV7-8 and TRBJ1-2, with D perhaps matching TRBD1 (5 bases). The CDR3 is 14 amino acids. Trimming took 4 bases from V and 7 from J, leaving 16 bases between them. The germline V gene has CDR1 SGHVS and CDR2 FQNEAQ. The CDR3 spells CASSSGIVEAGYTF. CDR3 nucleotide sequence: TGTGCCAGCAGCTCAGGGATTGTAGAAGCTGGCTACACCTTC.

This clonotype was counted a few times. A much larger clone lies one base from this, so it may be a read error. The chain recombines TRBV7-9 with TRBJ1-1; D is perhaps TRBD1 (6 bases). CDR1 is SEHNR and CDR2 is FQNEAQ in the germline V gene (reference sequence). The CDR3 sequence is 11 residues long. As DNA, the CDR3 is TGTCGTTCGGGGGCAAGAACTGAAGCTTTCTTT. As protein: CRSGARTEAFF.

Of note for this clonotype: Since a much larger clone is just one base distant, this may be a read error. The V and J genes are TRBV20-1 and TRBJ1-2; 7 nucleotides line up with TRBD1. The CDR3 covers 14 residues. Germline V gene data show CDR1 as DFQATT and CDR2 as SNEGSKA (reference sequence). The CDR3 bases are TGCAGTGCCCGGTCAAAGACAGGGCTAGATGGCCACACCTTC. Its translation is CSARSKTGLDGHTF.

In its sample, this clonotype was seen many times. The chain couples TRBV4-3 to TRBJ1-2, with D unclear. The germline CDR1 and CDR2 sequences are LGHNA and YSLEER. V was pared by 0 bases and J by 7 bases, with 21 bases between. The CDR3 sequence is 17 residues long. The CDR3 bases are TGCGCCAGCAGCCAAGACCCGGTTCGGGGAGAACGCAGTGGCTACACCTTC. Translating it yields CASSQDPVRGERSGYTF.

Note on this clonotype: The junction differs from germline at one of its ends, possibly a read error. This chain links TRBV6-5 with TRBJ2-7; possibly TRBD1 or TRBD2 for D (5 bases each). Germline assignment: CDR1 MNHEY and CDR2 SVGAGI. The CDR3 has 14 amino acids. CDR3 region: CAGSGTIVSYEQYF. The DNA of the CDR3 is TGTGCCGGCAGTGGGACGATCGTATCCTACGAGCAGTACTTC.

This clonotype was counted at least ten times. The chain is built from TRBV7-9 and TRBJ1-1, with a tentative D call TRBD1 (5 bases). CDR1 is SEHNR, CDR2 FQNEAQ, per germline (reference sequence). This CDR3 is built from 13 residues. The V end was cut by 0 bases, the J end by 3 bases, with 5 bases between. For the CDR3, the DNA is TGTGCCAGCAGCTTAGCAGGGGACACTGAAGCTTTCTTT. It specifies CASSLAGDTEAFF.

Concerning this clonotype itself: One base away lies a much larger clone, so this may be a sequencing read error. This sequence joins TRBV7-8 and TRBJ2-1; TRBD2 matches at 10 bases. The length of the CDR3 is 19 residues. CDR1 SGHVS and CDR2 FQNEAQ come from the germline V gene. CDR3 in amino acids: CASSLAPLAGARSYSEQFF. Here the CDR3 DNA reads TGTGCCAGCAGCTTAGCTCCGCTAGCGGGGGCCCGTTCTTACAGTGAGCAGTTCTTC.

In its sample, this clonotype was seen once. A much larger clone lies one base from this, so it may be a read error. Here the CDR3 reads CVSSKGVYEQYF. CDR3 DNA sequence: TGTGTCAGTAGTAAAGGGGTTTACGAGCAGTACTTC. This rearrangement joins TRBV19 to TRBJ2-7, with D tentatively TRBD1 (5 bases). Per germline, CDR1 LNHDA and CDR2 SQIVND (reference sequence). The CDR3 sequence is 12 residues long.

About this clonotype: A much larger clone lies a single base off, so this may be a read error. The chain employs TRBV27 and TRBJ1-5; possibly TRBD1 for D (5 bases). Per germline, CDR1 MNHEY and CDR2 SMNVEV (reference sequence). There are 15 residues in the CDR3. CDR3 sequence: CASRKNSGPNLPQHF. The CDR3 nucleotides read TGTGCCAGCAGAAAAAATTCAGGGCCCAATCTGCCCCAGCATTTT.

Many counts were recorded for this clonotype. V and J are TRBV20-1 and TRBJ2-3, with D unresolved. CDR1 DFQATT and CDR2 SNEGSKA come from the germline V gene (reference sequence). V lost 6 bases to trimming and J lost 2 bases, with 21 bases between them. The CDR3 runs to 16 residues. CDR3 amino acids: CSAPTDKWIHTDTQYF. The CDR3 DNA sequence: TGCAGTGCCCCCACCGATAAATGGATCCACACAGATACGCAGTATTTT.

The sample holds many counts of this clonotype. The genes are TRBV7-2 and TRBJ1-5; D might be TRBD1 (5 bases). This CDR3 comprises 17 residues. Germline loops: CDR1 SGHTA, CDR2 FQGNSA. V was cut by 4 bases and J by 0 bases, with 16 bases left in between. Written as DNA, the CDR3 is TGTGCCAGCAGCTCCGGGGAGGGGCCGATTAGCAATCAGCCCCAGCATTTT. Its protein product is CASSSGEGPISNQPQHF.

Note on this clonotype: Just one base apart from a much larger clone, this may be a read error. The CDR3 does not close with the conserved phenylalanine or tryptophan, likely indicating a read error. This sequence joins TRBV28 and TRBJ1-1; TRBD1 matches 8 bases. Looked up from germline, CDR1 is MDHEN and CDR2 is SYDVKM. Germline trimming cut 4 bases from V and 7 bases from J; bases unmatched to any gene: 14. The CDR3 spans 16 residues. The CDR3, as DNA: TGTGCCAGCAGTTCAACCGATTTCTGGGACAGGAATGAAGCTTTCCTT. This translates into CASSSTDFWDRNEAFL.

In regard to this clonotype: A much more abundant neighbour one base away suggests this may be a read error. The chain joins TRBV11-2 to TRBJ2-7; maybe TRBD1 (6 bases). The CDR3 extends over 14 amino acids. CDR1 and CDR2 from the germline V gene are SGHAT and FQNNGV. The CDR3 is CASSPLQGNYERYF. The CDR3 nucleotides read TGTGCCAGCAGCCCCTTACAGGGAAACTACGAGCGGTACTTC. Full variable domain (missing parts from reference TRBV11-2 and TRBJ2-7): EAGVAQSPRYKIIEKRQSVAFWCNPISGHATLYWYQQILGQGPKLLIQFQNNGVVDDSQLPKDRFSAERLKGVDSTLKIQPAKLEDSAVYLCASSPLQGNYERYFGPGTRLTVT.

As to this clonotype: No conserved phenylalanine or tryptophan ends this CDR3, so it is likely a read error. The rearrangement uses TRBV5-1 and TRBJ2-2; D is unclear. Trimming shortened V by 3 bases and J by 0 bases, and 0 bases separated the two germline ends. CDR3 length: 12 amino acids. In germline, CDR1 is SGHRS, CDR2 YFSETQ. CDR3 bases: TGCGCCAGCAGCTCGAACACCGGGGAGCTGTTTCTT. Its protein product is CASSSNTGELFL.

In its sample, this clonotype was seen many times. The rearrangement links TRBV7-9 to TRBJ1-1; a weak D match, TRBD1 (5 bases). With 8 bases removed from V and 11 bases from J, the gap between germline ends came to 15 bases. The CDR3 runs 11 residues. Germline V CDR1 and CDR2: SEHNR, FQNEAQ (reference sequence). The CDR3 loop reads CASGTGTSAFF. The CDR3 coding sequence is TGTGCCAGCGGGACCGGGACCAGCGCTTTCTTT.

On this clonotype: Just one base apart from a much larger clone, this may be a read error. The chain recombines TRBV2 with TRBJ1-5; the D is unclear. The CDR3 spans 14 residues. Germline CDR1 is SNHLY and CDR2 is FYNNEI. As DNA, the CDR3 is TGTACCAGCAGCGTTGCGGGCTACAATCAGCCCCAGCATTTT. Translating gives CTSSVAGYNQPQHF.

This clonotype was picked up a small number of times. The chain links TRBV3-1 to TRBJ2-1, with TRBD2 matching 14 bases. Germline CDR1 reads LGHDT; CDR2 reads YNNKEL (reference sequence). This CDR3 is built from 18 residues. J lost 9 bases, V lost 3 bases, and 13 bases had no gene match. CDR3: CASSHRLAGGPIGSEQFF. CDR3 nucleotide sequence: TGTGCCAGCAGCCACCGACTAGCGGGAGGGCCAATCGGGAGTGAGCAGTTCTTC.

The CDR3 nucleotides are TGTGCCAGCAGTTCAACTATACTTACCACAGGGGAACGTAATTCACCCCTCCACTTT. Translating it yields CASSSTILTTGERNSPLHF. This chain links TRBV28 with TRBJ1-6; TRBD1 aligns across 7 bases. The trim removed 4 bases at V and 6 bases at J, leaving 18 bases unmatched. From germline, CDR1 is MDHEN and CDR2 SYDVKM. This CDR3 is 19 amino acids long.

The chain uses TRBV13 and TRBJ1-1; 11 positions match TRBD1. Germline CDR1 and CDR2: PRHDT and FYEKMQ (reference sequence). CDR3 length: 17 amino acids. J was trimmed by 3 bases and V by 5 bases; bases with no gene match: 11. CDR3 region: CASSRRTGGVKDTEAFF. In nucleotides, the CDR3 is TGTGCCAGCAGCCGACGGACAGGGGGCGTTAAGGACACTGAAGCTTTCTTT.

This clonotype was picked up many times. The CDR3 DNA sequence: TGTGCCAGCAGTTCCCCCCTAGCGGGACTTGTCGAAGATACGCAGTATTTT. This sequence encodes CASSSPLAGLVEDTQYF. This chain links TRBV6-2 or TRBV6-3 with TRBJ2-3, with 9 bases lining up with TRBD2. In germline, CDR1 is MNHEY, CDR2 SVGEGT. J was trimmed by 5 bases and V by 4 bases; bases with no gene match: 13. CDR3 length: 17 residues.

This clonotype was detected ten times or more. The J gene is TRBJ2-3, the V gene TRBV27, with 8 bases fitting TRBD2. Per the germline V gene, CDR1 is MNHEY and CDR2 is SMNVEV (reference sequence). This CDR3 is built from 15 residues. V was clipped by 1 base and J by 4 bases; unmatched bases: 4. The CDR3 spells CASSLYSGGPDTQYF. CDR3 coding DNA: TGTGCCAGCAGTTTATATTCGGGAGGGCCAGATACGCAGTATTTT.

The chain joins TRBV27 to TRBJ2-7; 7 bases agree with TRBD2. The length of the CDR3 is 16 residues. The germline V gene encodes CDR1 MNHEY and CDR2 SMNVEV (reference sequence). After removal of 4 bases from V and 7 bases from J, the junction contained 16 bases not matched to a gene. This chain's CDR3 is CASSSLMGGEPREQYF. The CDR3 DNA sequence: TGTGCCAGCAGTTCCCTCATGGGGGGGGAACCGCGTGAGCAGTACTTC.

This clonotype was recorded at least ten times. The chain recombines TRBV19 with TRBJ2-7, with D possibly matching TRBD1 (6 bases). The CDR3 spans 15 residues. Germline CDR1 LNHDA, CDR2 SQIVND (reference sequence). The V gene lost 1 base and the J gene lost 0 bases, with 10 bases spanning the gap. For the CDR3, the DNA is TGTGCCAGTAGTATAGCCCAGGGGAGCTCCTACGAGCAGTACTTC. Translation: CASSIAQGSSYEQYF.

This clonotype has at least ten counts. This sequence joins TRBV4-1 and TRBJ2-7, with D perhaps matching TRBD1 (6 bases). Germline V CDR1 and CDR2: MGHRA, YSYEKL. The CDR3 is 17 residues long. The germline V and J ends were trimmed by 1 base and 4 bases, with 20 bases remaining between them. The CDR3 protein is CASSQGWTVPLGYEQYF. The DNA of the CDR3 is TGCGCCAGCAGCCAAGGCTGGACAGTTCCCCTTGGGTACGAGCAGTACTTC.